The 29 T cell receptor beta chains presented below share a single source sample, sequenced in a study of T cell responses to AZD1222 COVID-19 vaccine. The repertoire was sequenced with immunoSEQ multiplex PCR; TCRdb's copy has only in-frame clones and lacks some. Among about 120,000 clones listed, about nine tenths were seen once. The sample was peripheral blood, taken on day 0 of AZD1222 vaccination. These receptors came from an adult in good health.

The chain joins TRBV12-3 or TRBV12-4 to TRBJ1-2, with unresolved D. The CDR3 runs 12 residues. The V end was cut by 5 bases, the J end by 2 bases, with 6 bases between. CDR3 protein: CASSPGNYGYTF. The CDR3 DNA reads TGTGCCAGCAGTCCCGGCAACTATGGCTACACCTTC.

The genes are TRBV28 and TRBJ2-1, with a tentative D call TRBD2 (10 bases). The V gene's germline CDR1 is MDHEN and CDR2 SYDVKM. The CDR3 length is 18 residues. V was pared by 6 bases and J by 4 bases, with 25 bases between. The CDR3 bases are TGTGCCAGCAGGGGGGACAGGGTTTTACTAGCGGGATACAATGAGCAGTTCTTC. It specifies CASRGDRVLLAGYNEQFF.

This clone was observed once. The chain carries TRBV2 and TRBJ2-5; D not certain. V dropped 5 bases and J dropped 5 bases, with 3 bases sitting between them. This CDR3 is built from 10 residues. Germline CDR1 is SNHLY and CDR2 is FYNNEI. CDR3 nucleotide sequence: TGTGCCAGCAGTAGGGAGACCCAGTACTTC. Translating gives CASSRETQYF.

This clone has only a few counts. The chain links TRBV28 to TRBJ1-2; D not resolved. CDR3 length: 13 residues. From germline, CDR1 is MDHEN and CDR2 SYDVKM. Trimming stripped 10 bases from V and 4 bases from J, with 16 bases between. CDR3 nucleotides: TGTGCCACACTCGCCGGGGTAGGCTATGGCTACACCTTC. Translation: CATLAGVGYGYTF.

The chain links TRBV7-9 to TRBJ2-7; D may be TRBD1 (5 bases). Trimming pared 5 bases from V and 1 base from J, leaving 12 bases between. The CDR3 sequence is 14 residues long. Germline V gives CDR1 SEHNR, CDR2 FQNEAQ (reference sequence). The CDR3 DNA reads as TGTGCCAGCAGCGCGGACACCGATTCCTACGAGCAGTACTTC. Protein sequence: CASSADTDSYEQYF.

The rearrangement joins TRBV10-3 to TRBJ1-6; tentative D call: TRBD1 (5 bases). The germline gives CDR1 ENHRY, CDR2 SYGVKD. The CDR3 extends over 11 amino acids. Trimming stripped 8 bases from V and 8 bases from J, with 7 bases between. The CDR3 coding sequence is TGTGCCATCGGGGGGGATTCACCCCTCCACTTT. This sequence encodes CAIGGDSPLHF.

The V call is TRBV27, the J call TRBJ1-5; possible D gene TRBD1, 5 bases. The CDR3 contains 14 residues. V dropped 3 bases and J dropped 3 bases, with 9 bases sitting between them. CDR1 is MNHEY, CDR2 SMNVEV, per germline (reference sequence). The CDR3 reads CASSFRGDNQPQHF. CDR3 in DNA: TGTGCCAGCAGTTTTCGGGGGGACAATCAGCCCCAGCATTTT.

The DNA of the CDR3 is TGTGCCAGCAGTGACGGAAGCGGGGGGTCCTCCTACGAGCAGTACTTC. The encoded protein is CASSDGSGGSSYEQYF. This sequence joins TRBV6-4 and TRBJ2-7; 9 nucleotides match TRBD2. The CDR3 has 16 residues. Germline V gene sequence: CDR1 MRHNA, CDR2 SNTAGT. Trimming cost V 2 bases and J 0 bases; bases outside gene matches: 5.

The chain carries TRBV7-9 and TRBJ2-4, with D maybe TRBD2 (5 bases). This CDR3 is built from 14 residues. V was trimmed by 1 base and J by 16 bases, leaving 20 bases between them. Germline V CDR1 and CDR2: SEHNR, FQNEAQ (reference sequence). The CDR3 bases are TGTGCCAGCAGCTTAGACGGGATCACTATCGAGCGCTACTTC. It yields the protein CASSLDGITIERYF.

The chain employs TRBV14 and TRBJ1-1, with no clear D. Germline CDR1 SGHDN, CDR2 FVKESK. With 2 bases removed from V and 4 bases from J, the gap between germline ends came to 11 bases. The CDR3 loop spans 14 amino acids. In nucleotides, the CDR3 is TGTGCCAGCAGCCAAAGGCAGGCGCGCACTGAAGCTTTCTTT. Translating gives CASSQRQARTEAFF. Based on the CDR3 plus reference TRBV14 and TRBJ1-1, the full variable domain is EAGVTQFPSHSVIEKGQTVTLRCDPISGHDNLYWYRRVMGKEIKFLLHFVKESKQDESGMPNNRFLAERTGGTYSTLKVQPAELEDSGVYFCASSQRQARTEAFFGQGTRLTVV.

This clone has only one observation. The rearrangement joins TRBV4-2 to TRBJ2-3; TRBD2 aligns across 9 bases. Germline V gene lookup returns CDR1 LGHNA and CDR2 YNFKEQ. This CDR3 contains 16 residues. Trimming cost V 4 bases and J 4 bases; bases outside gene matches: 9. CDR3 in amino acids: CASSLTQAGGADTQYF. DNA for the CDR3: TGTGCCAGCAGCCTGACCCAAGCGGGGGGCGCAGATACGCAGTATTTT.

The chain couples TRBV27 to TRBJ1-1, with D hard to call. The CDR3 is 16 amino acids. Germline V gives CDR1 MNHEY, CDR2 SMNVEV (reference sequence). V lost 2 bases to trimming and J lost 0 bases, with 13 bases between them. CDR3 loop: CASSLSFGSLNTEAFF. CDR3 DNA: TGTGCCAGCAGTTTAAGTTTCGGCAGTCTGAACACTGAAGCTTTCTTT.

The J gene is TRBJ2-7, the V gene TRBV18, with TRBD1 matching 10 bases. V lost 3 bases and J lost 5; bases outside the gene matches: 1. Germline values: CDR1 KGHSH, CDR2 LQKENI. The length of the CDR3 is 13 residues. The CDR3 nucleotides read TGTGCCAGCTCACCCGGGACAGGGGACGAGCAGTACTTC. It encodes CASSPGTGDEQYF. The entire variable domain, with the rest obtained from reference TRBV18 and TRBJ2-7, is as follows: NAGVMQNPRHLVRRRGQEARLRCSPMKGHSHVYWYRQLPEEGLKFMVYLQKENIIDESGMPKERFSAEFPKEGPSILRIQQVVRGDSAAYFCASSPGTGDEQYFGPGTRLTVT.

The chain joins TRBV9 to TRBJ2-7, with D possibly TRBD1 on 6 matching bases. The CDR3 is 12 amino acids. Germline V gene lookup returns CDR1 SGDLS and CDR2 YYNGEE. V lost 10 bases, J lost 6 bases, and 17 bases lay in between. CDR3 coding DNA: TGTGCCTCCCAGGGGCTCGGGATCGAGCAGTACTTC. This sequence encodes CASQGLGIEQYF.

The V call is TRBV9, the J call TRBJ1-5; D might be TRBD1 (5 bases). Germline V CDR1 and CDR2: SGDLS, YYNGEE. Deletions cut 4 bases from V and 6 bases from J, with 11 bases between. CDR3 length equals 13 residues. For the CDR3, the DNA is TGTGCCAGCAGCTCGGGACCGGGTCAGCCCCAGCATTTT. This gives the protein CASSSGPGQPQHF.

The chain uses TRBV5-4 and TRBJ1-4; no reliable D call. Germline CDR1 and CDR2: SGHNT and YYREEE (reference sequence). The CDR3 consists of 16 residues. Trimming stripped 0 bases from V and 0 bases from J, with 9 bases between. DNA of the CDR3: TGTGCCAGCAGCTTGGGGCCGTATGCAACTAATGAAAAACTGTTTTTT. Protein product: CASSLGPYATNEKLFF. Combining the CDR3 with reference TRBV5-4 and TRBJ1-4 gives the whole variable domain ETGVTQSPTHLIKTRGQQVTLRCSSQSGHNTVSWYQQALGQGPQFIFQYYREEENGRGNFPPRFSGLQFPNYSSELNVNALELDDSALYLCASSLGPYATNEKLFFGSGTQLSVL.

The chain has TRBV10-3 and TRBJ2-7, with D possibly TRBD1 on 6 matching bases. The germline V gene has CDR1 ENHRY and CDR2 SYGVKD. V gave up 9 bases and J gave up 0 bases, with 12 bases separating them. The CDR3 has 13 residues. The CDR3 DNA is TGTGCCATTTGCCGGGACACCTCCTACGAGCAGTACTTC. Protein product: CAICRDTSYEQYF.

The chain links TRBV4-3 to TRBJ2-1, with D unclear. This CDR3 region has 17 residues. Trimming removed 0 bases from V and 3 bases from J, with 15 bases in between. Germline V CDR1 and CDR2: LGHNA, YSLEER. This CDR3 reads CASSQEPSSNVYNEQFF. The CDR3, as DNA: TGCGCCAGCAGCCAAGAACCCTCTAGTAACGTCTACAATGAGCAGTTCTTC.

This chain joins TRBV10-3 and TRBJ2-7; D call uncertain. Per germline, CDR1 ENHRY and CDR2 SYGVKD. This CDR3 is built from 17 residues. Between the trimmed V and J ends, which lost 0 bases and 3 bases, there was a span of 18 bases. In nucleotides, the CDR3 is TGTGCCATCAGTGAGTCGATGCTCACAGCACCCCTCTACGAGCAGTACTTC. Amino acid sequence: CAISESMLTAPLYEQYF.

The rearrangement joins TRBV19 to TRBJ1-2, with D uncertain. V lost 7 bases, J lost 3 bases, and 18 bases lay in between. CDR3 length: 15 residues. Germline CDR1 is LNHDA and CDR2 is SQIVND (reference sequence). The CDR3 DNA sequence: TGTGCCAGTAAAGGCAGAAGCCAACATGACTATGGCTACACCTTC. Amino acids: CASKGRSQHDYGYTF.

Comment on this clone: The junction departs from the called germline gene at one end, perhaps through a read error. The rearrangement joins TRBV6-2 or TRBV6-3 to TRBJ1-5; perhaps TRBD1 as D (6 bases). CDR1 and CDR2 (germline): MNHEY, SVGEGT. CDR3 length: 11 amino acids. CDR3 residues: CASSSPGVQLF. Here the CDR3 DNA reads TGTGCCAGCAGTTCCCCAGGGGTTCAGCTTTTT.

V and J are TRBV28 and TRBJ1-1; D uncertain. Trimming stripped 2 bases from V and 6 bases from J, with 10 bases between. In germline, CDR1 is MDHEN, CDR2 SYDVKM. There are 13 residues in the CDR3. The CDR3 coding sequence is TGTGCCAGCAGTTTACCACATGTGGCTGAAGCTTTCTTT. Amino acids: CASSLPHVAEAFF.

The CDR3 here is CASSPPGLPSGNTIYF. The CDR3 DNA reads as TGTGCCAGCAGCCCTCCGGGACTTCCCTCTGGAAACACCATATATTTT. The chain links TRBV7-9 to TRBJ1-3; perhaps TRBD1 as D (5 bases). The germline V and J ends were trimmed by 5 bases and 0 bases, with 14 bases remaining between them. The germline gives CDR1 SEHNR, CDR2 FQNEAQ (reference sequence). This CDR3 region has 16 residues.

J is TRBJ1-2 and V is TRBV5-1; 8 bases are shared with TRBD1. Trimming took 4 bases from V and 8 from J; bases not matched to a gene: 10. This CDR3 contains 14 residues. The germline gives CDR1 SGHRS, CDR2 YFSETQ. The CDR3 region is CASSPLTGVYGYTF. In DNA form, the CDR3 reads TGCGCCAGCAGCCCTTTGACAGGGGTATACGGCTACACCTTC.

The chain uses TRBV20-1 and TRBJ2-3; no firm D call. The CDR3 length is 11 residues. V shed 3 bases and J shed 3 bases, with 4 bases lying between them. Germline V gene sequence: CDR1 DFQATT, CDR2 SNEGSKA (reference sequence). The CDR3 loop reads CSARSTDTQYF. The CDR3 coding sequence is TGCAGTGCTAGGTCAACAGATACGCAGTATTTT.

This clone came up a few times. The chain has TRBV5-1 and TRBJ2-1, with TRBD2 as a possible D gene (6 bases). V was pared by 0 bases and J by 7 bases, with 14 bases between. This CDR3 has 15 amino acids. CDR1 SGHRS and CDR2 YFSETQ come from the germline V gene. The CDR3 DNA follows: TGCGCCAGCAGCTTGGGTGGCGGGACCATAAATGAGCAGTTCTTC. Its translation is CASSLGGGTINEQFF. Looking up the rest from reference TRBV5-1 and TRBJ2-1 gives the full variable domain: KAGVTQTPRYLIKTRGQQVTLSCSPISGHRSVSWYQQTPGQGLQFLFEYFSETQRNKGNFPGRFSGRQFSNSRSEMNVSTLELGDSALYLCASSLGGGTINEQFFGPGTRLTVL.

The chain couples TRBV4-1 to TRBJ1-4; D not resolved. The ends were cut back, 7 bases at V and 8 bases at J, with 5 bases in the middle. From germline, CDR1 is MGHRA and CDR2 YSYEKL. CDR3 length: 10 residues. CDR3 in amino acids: CASKSEKLFF. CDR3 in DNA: TGCGCCAGCAAATCAGAAAAACTGTTTTTT.

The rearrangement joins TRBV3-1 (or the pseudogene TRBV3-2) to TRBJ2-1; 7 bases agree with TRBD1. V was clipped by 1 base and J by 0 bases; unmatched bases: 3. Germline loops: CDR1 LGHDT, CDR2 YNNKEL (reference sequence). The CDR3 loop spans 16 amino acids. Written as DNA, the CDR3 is TGTGCCAGCAGCCAAGCAGGGGGTACCTCCTACAATGAGCAGTTCTTC. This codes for CASSQAGGTSYNEQFF.

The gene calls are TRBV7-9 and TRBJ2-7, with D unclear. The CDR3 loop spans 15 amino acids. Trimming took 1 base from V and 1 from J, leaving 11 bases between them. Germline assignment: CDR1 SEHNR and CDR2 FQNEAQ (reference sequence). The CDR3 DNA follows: TGTGCCAGCAGCTTAGATCTTGGCCGATCCTACGAGCAGTACTTC. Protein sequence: CASSLDLGRSYEQYF. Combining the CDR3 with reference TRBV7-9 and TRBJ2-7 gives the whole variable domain DTGVSQNPRHKITKRGQNVTFRCDPISEHNRLYWYRQTLGQGPEFLTYFQNEAQLEKSRLLSDRFSAERPKGSFSTLEIQRTEQGDSAMYLCASSLDLGRSYEQYFGPGTRLTVT.